The next 26 T cell receptor beta chains were all read from a single sample in a study of regulatory T cells in long-lasting Graves disease. Library construction for TCR beta used iRepertoire HTBI primers and Arm-PCR of CDR3 regions. Each CDR3 protein gets one entry after TCRdb re-called the multiplex PCR reads with MiXCR. The table records a few hundred thousand distinct CDR3 sequences, approximately 23% of them present only once. The time point here: persistent/refractory GD, antithyroid drugs over 5 years with positive TRAb. Making the TCR library involved RNA that had been extracted from PBMCs. The sample consisted of peripheral blood mononuclear cells (PBMCs), taken when the disease was refractory, from a patient treated with antithyroid drugs. These TCRs come from a female donor with Graves disease.

This clonotype was seen ten or more times. J is TRBJ1-1 and V is TRBV11-2; D is perhaps TRBD1 (5 bases). The V end was cut by 6 bases, the J end by 3 bases, with 11 bases between. The CDR3 extends over 13 amino acids. Per the germline V gene, CDR1 is SGHAT and CDR2 is FQNNGV. The CDR3 coding sequence is TGTGCCAGCAGGAATCAGGGTGACACTGAAGCTTTCTTT. This gives the protein CASRNQGDTEAFF.

This clonotype was seen at least ten times. This chain links TRBV2 with TRBJ1-5, with a possible D match to TRBD1 (5 bases). This CDR3 has 15 residues. Per the germline V gene, CDR1 is SNHLY and CDR2 is FYNNEI. V lost 3 bases and J 6 bases, leaving 15 bases between the germline ends. CDR3 protein: CASSDGRDEVQPQHF. The DNA for the CDR3 is TGTGCCAGCAGTGACGGCAGGGATGAGGTTCAGCCCCAGCATTTT.

In the case of this clonotype: A much larger clone is a single base away; this may be a read error. This CDR3 is CTSSVVGGFGYTF. The CDR3 region has the DNA TGTACCAGCAGCGTAGTTGGTGGCTTCGGCTACACCTTC. The genes are TRBV9 and TRBJ1-2, with D unresolved. The germline V gene encodes CDR1 SGDLS and CDR2 YYNGEE. The CDR3 covers 13 residues.

V is TRBV30 and J is TRBJ2-7; the match to TRBD1 covers 7 bases. V was pared by 3 bases and J by 4 bases, with 3 bases of the junction left unmatched. Germline CDR1 GTSNPN, CDR2 SVGIG (reference sequence). The CDR3 contains 12 residues. The DNA for the CDR3 is TGTGCCTGGAGCCAACAGGGGTACGAGCAGTACTTC. Translating it yields CAWSQQGYEQYF.

This clonotype showed up many times. V gene TRBV6-1 combines with J gene TRBJ2-7, with 9 bases aligning to TRBD2. V lost 6 bases and J lost 3; bases outside the gene matches: 18. This CDR3 has 18 amino acids. Germline V gene lookup returns CDR1 MNHNS and CDR2 SASEGT. CDR3 bases: TGTGCCAGCAGCACTTTTCCCCCCTCGGGACTAGCCGGCTACGAGCAGTACTTC. Protein sequence: CASSTFPPSGLAGYEQYF.

This clonotype appeared many times. The chain carries TRBV7-9 and TRBJ2-7; D possibly uses TRBD1 or TRBD2 (6 bases each). Germline V gene lookup returns CDR1 SEHNR and CDR2 FQNEAQ (reference sequence). V lost 5 bases and J lost 1, with 12 bases in between. The CDR3 spans 14 residues. CDR3 sequence: CASSLDSGSYEQYF. CDR3 nucleotide sequence: TGTGCCAGCAGCCTGGACAGCGGGTCCTACGAGCAGTACTTC.

This chain joins TRBV5-1 and TRBJ1-2, with a weak D call TRBD1 (5 bases). Germline V CDR1 and CDR2: SGHRS, YFSETQ. V lost 7 bases, J lost 13 bases, and 20 bases lay in between. The CDR3 runs 12 residues. The CDR3 reads CASVLFTRGRTF. CDR3 in DNA: TGCGCCAGCGTTCTCTTCACACGGGGCCGCACCTTC.

As regards this clonotype: A read error may explain this, as a much larger clone is one base away. This chain links TRBV12-3 or TRBV12-4 with TRBJ2-7, with D tentatively TRBD1 or TRBD2 (6 bases each). There are 14 residues in the CDR3. In DNA form, the CDR3 reads TGTGCCAGCAGCCGCGGGACACTTGTTTACGGGCAGTACTTC. Translation gives CASSRGTLVYGQYF.

This clonotype was picked up many times. The J gene is TRBJ2-5, the V gene TRBV15; 8 bases are shared with TRBD2. The germline V gene encodes CDR1 LNHNV and CDR2 YYDKDF (reference sequence). V was pared by 0 bases and J by 6 bases, with 6 bases of the junction left unmatched. This CDR3 spans 15 amino acids. Here the CDR3 reads CATSREAGAKKTQYF. CDR3 DNA: TGTGCCACCAGCAGAGAAGCGGGAGCAAAAAAGACCCAGTACTTC.

The V gene is TRBV11-3, the J gene TRBJ2-3; TRBD2 agrees at 7 bases. The CDR3 is 17 amino acids. Germline CDR1 SGHNT, CDR2 YENEEA. Trimming took 0 bases from V and 4 from J; bases not matched to a gene: 10. The CDR3 spells CASSLETSANRPDTQYF. The CDR3 DNA reads TGTGCCAGCAGCTTAGAAACTAGCGCAAACCGTCCAGATACGCAGTATTTT.

V is TRBV7-2 and J is TRBJ2-7; tentative D call: TRBD1 (5 bases). The V end was cut by 2 bases, the J end by 1 base, with 12 bases between. There are 15 residues in the CDR3. Germline CDR1 SGHTA, CDR2 FQGNSA. The CDR3 DNA reads TGTGCCAGCAGCTTAAGTCCTCGACAGTCCTACGAGCAGTACTTC. This translates into CASSLSPRQSYEQYF.

This clonotype has a handful of counts. This rearrangement joins TRBV7-2 to TRBJ2-2, with D perhaps matching TRBD1 or TRBD2 (6 bases each). Trimming removed 3 bases from V and 4 bases from J, with 12 bases in between. This CDR3 has 15 residues. Germline V gene lookup returns CDR1 SGHTA and CDR2 FQGNSA. CDR3 coding DNA: TGTGCCAGCAGCTTGAGGGGGGCGGTCACCGGGGAGCTGTTTTTT. It specifies CASSLRGAVTGELFF.

This chain uses TRBV7-6 with TRBJ2-3, with TRBD1 matching 9 bases. Germline V gene lookup returns CDR1 SGHVS and CDR2 FNYEAQ. V was clipped by 5 bases and J by 9 bases; unmatched bases: 6. The CDR3 has 13 residues. CDR3 region: CASSTGQGHTQYF. As DNA, the CDR3 is TGTGCCAGCAGCACGGGACAGGGTCACACGCAGTATTTT.

This clonotype has only one observation. The CDR3: CASTLPGTGYNEQFF. CDR3 sequence (DNA): TGTGCCAGCACCTTACCCGGGACAGGTTACAATGAGCAGTTCTTC. V usage is TRBV28 and J usage is TRBJ2-1; TRBD1 agrees at 8 bases. This CDR3 is 15 amino acids long. Germline V gene data show CDR1 as MDHEN and CDR2 as SYDVKM. Trimming removed 7 bases from V and 4 bases from J; junction bases left unmatched: 9.

This clonotype occurred many times. This chain links TRBV28 with TRBJ1-1, with D tentatively TRBD1 (5 bases). Trimming took 1 base from V and 0 from J, leaving 12 bases between them. Germline CDR1 MDHEN, CDR2 SYDVKM. The CDR3 totals 16 residues. CDR3 sequence: CASSLLIAGVNTEAFF. The DNA of the CDR3 is TGTGCCAGCAGTTTATTAATCGCGGGGGTGAACACTGAAGCTTTCTTT. Based on the CDR3 plus reference TRBV28 and TRBJ1-1, the full variable domain is DVKVTQSSRYLVKRTGEKVFLECVQDMDHENMFWYRQDPGLGLRLIYFSYDVKMKEKGDIPEGYSVSREKKERFSLILESASTNQTSMYLCASSLLIAGVNTEAFFGQGTRLTVV.

In its sample, this clonotype was seen many times. The J gene is TRBJ2-5, the V gene TRBV7-9; D remains ambiguous. The CDR3 runs to 16 residues. CDR1 SEHNR and CDR2 FQNEAQ come from the germline V gene (reference sequence). The V end lost 5 bases, the J end lost 4 bases, and 20 bases lay between the germline ends. This CDR3 is CASSPTRWGIRETQYF. As DNA, the CDR3 is TGTGCCAGCAGCCCCACCCGGTGGGGTATACGAGAGACCCAGTACTTC.

This clonotype was seen a few times. As DNA, the CDR3 is TGCAGTGCTCCCGCGGCTAGCACGGGGCAGTACTTC. Residues: CSAPAASTGQYF. V gene TRBV20-1 combines with J gene TRBJ2-7, with D perhaps matching TRBD2 (5 bases). The germline V gene encodes CDR1 DFQATT and CDR2 SNEGSKA (reference sequence). This CDR3 region has 12 residues. Trimming removed 5 bases from V and 9 bases from J, with 17 bases in between.

As for this clonotype: A much larger clone differs by one base, so this may be a read error. The chain employs TRBV28 and TRBJ2-3; D call uncertain. The J call is in doubt because the DNA end fits TRBJ1-5 better. Per germline, CDR1 MDHEN and CDR2 SYDVKM. This CDR3 contains 13 residues. In nucleotides, the CDR3 is TGTGCCAGCAGTAGCGGGAGTTTAAATACGCAGCATTTT. Protein product: CASSSGSLNTQHF.

This clonotype was detected a few times. The V and J genes are TRBV18 and TRBJ1-1; TRBD1 is a possible D gene (6 bases). With 0 bases removed from V and 7 bases from J, the gap between germline ends came to 12 bases. CDR1 and CDR2 (germline): KGHSH, LQKENI. The CDR3 runs to 14 residues. CDR3 loop: CASSPPWGAGEAFF. The CDR3 DNA reads as TGTGCCAGCTCACCACCCTGGGGGGCGGGTGAAGCTTTCTTT.

This clonotype was seen only a few times. The rearrangement links TRBV7-2 to TRBJ2-5; D is ambiguous. V lost 5 bases and J lost 1, with 11 bases in between. Germline loops: CDR1 SGHTA, CDR2 FQGNSA. The CDR3 runs to 14 residues. The CDR3 protein is CASSRAAGQETQYF. In DNA form, the CDR3 reads TGTGCCAGCAGCCGCGCCGCTGGCCAAGAGACCCAGTACTTC.

This clonotype occurred a few times. The rearrangement joins TRBV4-3 to TRBJ1-1, with D possibly matching TRBD1 (5 bases). Looked up from germline, CDR1 is LGHNA and CDR2 is YSLEER. V was pared by 0 bases and J by 0 bases, with 11 bases between. The CDR3 extends over 16 amino acids. For the CDR3, the DNA is TGCGCCAGCAGCCAAGACGTGACAGTAATGAACACTGAAGCTTTCTTT. Protein sequence: CASSQDVTVMNTEAFF.

CDR3 DNA sequence: TGTGCCAGCTCTTGGGAGGGGGCCACTGAAGCTTTCTTT. Translated: CASSWEGATEAFF. The chain couples TRBV18 to TRBJ1-1, with 7 positions matching TRBD1. After removal of 6 bases from V and 4 bases from J, the junction contained 5 bases not matched to a gene. The CDR3 has 13 residues. Germline loops: CDR1 KGHSH, CDR2 LQKENI.

This clonotype turned up a few times. This chain connects TRBV2 to TRBJ2-3; 7 nucleotides align to TRBD1. The CDR3 is made up of 16 amino acids. From germline, CDR1 is SNHLY and CDR2 FYNNEI. V was clipped by 2 bases and J by 4 bases; unmatched bases: 9. The CDR3 here is CASSERAGGIADTQYF. DNA of the CDR3: TGTGCCAGCAGTGAAAGGGCAGGGGGTATTGCAGATACGCAGTATTTT.

This clonotype has at least ten counts. The chain links TRBV2 to TRBJ1-1; 7 nucleotides agree with TRBD1. This CDR3 spans 20 amino acids. J was trimmed by 5 bases and V by 0 bases; bases with no gene match: 21. CDR1 and CDR2 from the germline V gene are SNHLY and FYNNEI. DNA of the CDR3: TGTGCCAGCAGTGAAGCGCTTCTGGTGTCAACCCGGGGGACAGCAACTGAAGCTTTCTTT. It is translated as CASSEALLVSTRGTATEAFF. The full variable domain, rest sourced from reference TRBV2 and TRBJ1-1, is EPEVTQTPSHQVTQMGQEVILRCVPISNHLYFYWYRQILGQKVEFLVSFYNNEISEKSEIFDDQFSVERPDGSNFTLKIRSTKLEDSAMYFCASSEALLVSTRGTATEAFFGQGTRLTVV.

This clonotype was counted many times. The V gene is TRBV20-1, the J gene TRBJ1-2; D gene unclear. Germline V gives CDR1 DFQATT, CDR2 SNEGSKA (reference sequence). The CDR3 length is 12 residues. V lost 0 bases, J lost 4 bases, and 6 bases lay in between. The CDR3 reads CSARDRTYGYTF. The CDR3 coding sequence is TGCAGTGCTAGAGACAGGACCTATGGCTACACCTTC.

This chain connects TRBV6-2 or TRBV6-3 to TRBJ2-2; a weak D match, TRBD1 (6 bases). The CDR3 is 15 amino acids. V lost 3 bases and J lost 0, with 8 bases in between. CDR1 is MNHEY, CDR2 SVGEGT, per germline. The CDR3 DNA is TGTGCCAGCAGTTATGGACAGACGAACACCGGGGAGCTGTTTTTT. It yields the protein CASSYGQTNTGELFF.